This TCR beta chain was captured by sequencing in a study of beta chain features in type 1 diabetes. The wider study: Investigators examined 107,917,701 sorted cells across all samples.

Expressed TCRB transcripts got sequenced, as all isolated RNA was reverse transcribed. Only in-frame clones appear in the TCRdb table, and some are missing; sequencing was by immunoSEQ multiplex PCR. The table has roughly 160,000 clones, over 6% seen once. This clone was observed a few times. Its target is unknown. Isolation of CD4+ naive, central memory, regulatory and stem cell-like memory cells was achieved by sorting via CD45RO/CCR7/CD25/CD127/CD95/CD27. The study's findings and limits: When Type 1 diabetes patients were examined, their TCRB CDR3s proved moderately but significantly shorter in all four CD4+ subsets.

This CDR3 has 14 residues. Looked up from germline, CDR1 is SGHRS and CDR2 is YFSETQ. V lost 4 bases, J lost 1 base, and 4 bases stayed unmatched. The chain carries TRBV5-1 and TRBJ2-5, with TRBD1 identical over 7 bases. The TCR sequence derives from a man between 18 and 29 years old with type 1 diabetes. Sequences were obtained from central memory CD4+ T cells from blood. CDR3 DNA sequence: TGCGCCAGCAGCCGCTACAGGGGCCAAGAGACCCAGTACTTC. This encodes CASSRYRGQETQYF.